This T cell receptor (beta chain) was captured in a study of blood T cells in healthy people across ages. Notes on the study in general: Higher diversity and more naive CD4+ cells were features of long-lived donors, compared to aged donors.

Together with a sample-barcoded 5' primer, a J-beta primer mix was included in a second PCR lasting about 7 to 12 cycles. TCRdb used MiXCR to reprocess the 5' RACE reads, holding one entry per CDR3 protein. Among under 750,000 distinct CDR3 sequences listed, 40% to 55% were seen once. Only a few counts were recorded for this clonotype. Its antigen is not known. This CDR3 region has 17 residues. V was clipped by 2 bases and J by 9 bases; unmatched bases: 10. In germline, CDR1 is KGHSH, CDR2 LQKENI. This sequence originates from a man older than 75 in good health. The rearrangement joins TRBV18 to TRBJ2-1; 13 bases agree with TRBD2. Sequenced material: blood. CDR3 bases: TGTGCCAGCTCACCAAGGACTAGCGGGGGAGCCCCTTCTGAGCAGTTCTTC. Translation gives CASSPRTSGGAPSEQFF.